The 17 T cell receptor beta chains given below trace back to one sample, sequenced in a study of T cells in Graves' hyperthyroidism and ophthalmopathy. The source material, RNA transcripts, was used to amplify TCR beta CDR3 regions. TCR CDR3 underwent first-round RT-PCR with the HTBI primer set. TCRdb recomputed calls from the multiplex PCR reads with MiXCR, one row per CDR3 protein. The sample lists about 560,000 distinct CDR3 sequences, around 16% occurring once. Material for sequencing was blood. These receptors were obtained from a woman in her twenties or thirties with Graves' hyperthyroidism.

Remarks on this clonotype: This clone may be a read error of a much larger clone one base away. The chain is built from TRBV12-3 or TRBV12-4 and TRBJ2-2; D not certain. The ends were cut back, 6 bases at V and 3 bases at J, with 2 bases in the middle. The CDR3 sequence is 11 residues long. The CDR3, as DNA: TGTGCCAGCAGCCACACCGGGGAGCTGTTTTTT. Amino acid sequence: CASSHTGELFF.

This clonotype was picked up many times. The rearrangement joins TRBV2 to TRBJ1-1; D may be TRBD1 (5 bases). V lost 6 bases and J lost 0, with 8 bases in between. The length of the CDR3 is 13 residues. Germline loops: CDR1 SNHLY, CDR2 FYNNEI. This CDR3 reads CASRGPMNTEAFF. CDR3 sequence (DNA): TGTGCCAGCAGGGGACCTATGAACACTGAAGCTTTCTTT.

This clonotype was detected a few times. The rearrangement uses TRBV19 and TRBJ2-7, with D possibly TRBD2 on 5 matching bases. Looked up from germline, CDR1 is LNHDA and CDR2 is SQIVND (reference sequence). Trimming shortened V by 6 bases and J by 2 bases, and 11 bases separated the two germline ends. The CDR3 consists of 13 residues. The CDR3 DNA follows: TGTGCCAGTAGATCGGACGGGACCTACGAGCAGTACTTC. Translated: CASRSDGTYEQYF.

Only a few counts were recorded for this clonotype. The chain couples TRBV9 to TRBJ2-1; D is unclear. CDR1 SGDLS and CDR2 YYNGEE come from the germline V gene. V lost 0 bases and J 10 bases, leaving 11 bases between the germline ends. CDR3 length: 13 residues. The CDR3 DNA sequence: TGTGCCAGCAGCGTAGCTTTAGATCGCGAGCAGTTCTTC. Protein sequence: CASSVALDREQFF.

This clonotype was recorded at least ten times. This rearrangement joins TRBV7-6 to TRBJ1-1; TRBD1 aligns across 8 bases. The CDR3 consists of 15 residues. The germline V gene has CDR1 SGHVS and CDR2 FNYEAQ. The junction had 8 bases not matched to a gene; V was cut back by 5 bases and J by 3 bases. The CDR3 DNA reads TGTGCCAGCAGCCCAATGCAGGGGGCTGACACTGAAGCTTTCTTT. This encodes CASSPMQGADTEAFF. The full variable domain, completed using reference TRBV7-6 and TRBJ1-1, is GAGVSQSPRYKVTKRGQDVALRCDPISGHVSLYWYRQALGQGPEFLTYFNYEAQQDKSGLPNDRFSAERPEGSISTLTIQRTEQRDSAMYRCASSPMQGADTEAFFGQGTRLTVV.

On this clonotype itself: One end of the junction is discordant with germline, which a read error may explain. The chain links TRBV20-1 to TRBJ2-7, with TRBD2 matching over 9 bases. The CDR3 runs to 18 residues. CDR1 and CDR2 from the germline V gene are DFQATT and SNEGSKA (reference sequence). The CDR3 coding sequence is TGCAGTGCTAGAGGAAGTGGGAATTTGGGCGCGGGAGGGTACGGGCAGTACTTC. Translation gives CSARGSGNLGAGGYGQYF.

This clonotype was found a few times. It may be a read error: a sequence one base away is much more abundant. This chain joins TRBV2 and TRBJ2-1; 7 nucleotides match TRBD2. Germline V gene sequence: CDR1 SNHLY, CDR2 FYNNEI. The CDR3 has 15 amino acids. CDR3 DNA: TGTGCCAGCAGTGAAATCGGGACTACGTACAATGGGCAGTTCTTC. Translating it yields CASSEIGTTYNGQFF.

This clonotype was counted at least ten times. The chain employs TRBV6-1 and TRBJ2-7; 12 bases align to TRBD2. V shed 5 bases, J shed 4 bases, and the junction held 9 bases outside the gene matches. Germline CDR1 and CDR2: MNHNS and SASEGT. The CDR3 spans 16 residues. In DNA form, the CDR3 reads TGTGCCAGCAGTAGATCTAGCGGGAGGGTTGAGTACGAGCAGTACTTC. Its translation is CASSRSSGRVEYEQYF.

This clonotype was counted only a few times. The chain is built from TRBV14 and TRBJ1-4; maybe TRBD1 (5 bases). CDR3 length: 15 amino acids. The V gene lost 2 bases and the J gene lost 6 bases, with 13 bases spanning the gap. Germline loops: CDR1 SGHDN, CDR2 FVKESK. The CDR3 is CASSQNLGADEKLFF. CDR3 coding DNA: TGTGCCAGCAGCCAAAATCTCGGGGCGGATGAAAAACTGTTTTTT.

This clonotype was detected a few times. The chain uses TRBV4-1 and TRBJ2-1; TRBD2 might be the D (6 bases). V was trimmed by 4 bases and J by 14 bases, leaving 21 bases between them. CDR3 length: 14 residues. Germline CDR1 and CDR2: MGHRA and YSYEKL. CDR3 protein: CASSPSPEGFVKFF. Written as DNA, the CDR3 is TGCGCCAGCAGCCCGTCCCCGGAGGGGTTTGTGAAGTTCTTC.

The chain recombines TRBV7-9 with TRBJ2-5; 14 positions agree with TRBD2. Trimming removed 6 bases from V and 5 bases from J; junction bases left unmatched: 5. Germline V gene data show CDR1 as SEHNR and CDR2 as FQNEAQ (reference sequence). The CDR3 has 15 residues. The CDR3 loop reads CASSRRLAGGETQYF. DNA of the CDR3: TGTGCCAGCAGTCGACGACTAGCGGGAGGGGAGACCCAGTACTTC.

This clonotype has ten or more counts. The genes are TRBV3-1 and TRBJ2-1; D remains unclear. The germline CDR1 and CDR2 sequences are LGHDT and YNNKEL (reference sequence). V gave up 0 bases and J gave up 9 bases, with 9 bases separating them. The CDR3 is made up of 13 amino acids. The CDR3 reads CASSQDLLTEQFF. CDR3 sequence (DNA): TGTGCCAGCAGCCAAGATCTGCTGACTGAGCAGTTCTTC.

CDR3 amino acids: CASSQGQTSGNNPQYF. CDR3 sequence (DNA): TGTGCCAGCAGCCAAGGCCAGACTAGCGGGAATAATCCGCAGTACTTC. The rearrangement joins TRBV3-1 to TRBJ2-7, with TRBD2 matching over 11 bases. V shed 1 base and J 9 bases; nucleotides not matched to a gene: 11. The CDR3 has 16 amino acids. Germline CDR1 reads LGHDT; CDR2 reads YNNKEL (reference sequence).

In this sample, this clonotype turned up many times. The chain uses TRBV11-2 and TRBJ2-7; maybe TRBD1 (6 bases). V shed 4 bases and J shed 2 bases, with 12 bases lying between them. The germline V gene encodes CDR1 SGHAT and CDR2 FQNNGV. CDR3 size: 14 residues. CDR3 bases: TGTGCCAGCAGCTCCCGACAGGAGACCTACGAGCAGTACTTC. Translated: CASSSRQETYEQYF.

This clonotype was seen ten or more times. The rearrangement links TRBV13 to TRBJ2-7; D possibly corresponds to TRBD1 (5 bases). This CDR3 region has 13 residues. Trimming cost V 2 bases and J 7 bases, with 12 bases left between them. Germline V lookup: CDR1 PRHDT, CDR2 FYEKMQ (reference sequence). CDR3 protein: CASSLWGATEQYF. The DNA for the CDR3 is TGTGCCAGCAGCTTATGGGGCGCTACGGAGCAGTACTTC.

This clonotype was detected many times. The chain joins TRBV2 to TRBJ2-1; no clear D gene. The CDR3 consists of 15 residues. Trimming stripped 7 bases from V and 3 bases from J, with 16 bases between. Germline V gene lookup returns CDR1 SNHLY and CDR2 FYNNEI. The CDR3 coding sequence is TGTGCCAGCAACACAGACTTGAAAGACTACAATGAGCAGTTCTTC. Protein product: CASNTDLKDYNEQFF.

This chain links TRBV6-1 with TRBJ2-3, with 10 bases lining up with TRBD2. The CDR3 totals 17 residues. Unmatched junction bases numbered 8, after V lost 3 bases and J lost 2 bases. Germline V gene data show CDR1 as MNHNS and CDR2 as SASEGT. CDR3 loop: CASSEKELAGTTDTQYF. In DNA, the CDR3 is TGTGCCAGCAGTGAGAAAGAACTAGCGGGGACCACAGATACGCAGTATTTT.